The present T cell receptor (beta chain) was sequenced within a study of cytomegalovirus exposure and HLA in healthy donors. General study findings and limits: According to the study, 150 to 200 TCR beta chains were cytomegalovirus-associated. DRB1 had the most TCR associations and HLA-C the fewest, a later analysis found, with rates varying by HLA locus. According to a later analysis, donors in an Asian-associated ancestry cluster reportedly had fewer N-insertions than the approximately 720-donor mean.

Vbeta (60) and Jbeta (13) primers were used in the PCR. Measured with immunoSEQ multiplex PCR; TCRdb has only the in-frame clones, and not every one. The sample contains 65,000 to 85,000 clones, around four fifths of which appear only once. Germline V gene lookup returns CDR1 MNHEY and CDR2 SVGAGI. V lost 10 bases and J lost 0; bases outside the gene matches: 5. The CDR3 sequence is 13 residues long. Turning to this clone: Its antigen is unknown.

The chain uses TRBV6-5 and TRBJ1-1; 7 bases fit TRBD1. This TCR came from a man aged 45-65 years in good health and CMV-seropositive. Material: PBMCs. CDR3 amino acids: CATVGQLNTEAFF. CDR3 sequence (DNA): TGTGCCACCGTGGGACAGCTGAACACTGAAGCTTTCTTT.